These 9 T cell receptor beta chains originate from one sample sequenced in a study of blood T cell repertoires in COVID-19. Repertoires were generated with immunoSEQ multiplex PCR, while TCRdb's copy carries only in-frame clones and drops some. The sample lists 100,000 to 150,000 clones, approximately 81% occurring once. Sequenced: peripheral blood. The receptors were sampled from a man aged 55 to 70 with acute or convalescent COVID-19.

The V and J genes are TRBV9 and TRBJ2-7; TRBD2 aligns across 10 bases. With V trimmed by 0 bases and J by 0 bases, 6 bases remained unmatched. Germline CDR1 reads SGDLS; CDR2 reads YYNGEE. CDR3 size: 17 residues. The DNA for the CDR3 is TGTGCCAGCAGCGTAGGAATAGCGGGGGGACTCTCCTACGAGCAGTACTTC. This codes for CASSVGIAGGLSYEQYF. Combining the CDR3 with reference TRBV9 and TRBJ2-7 gives the whole variable domain DSGVTQTPKHLITATGQRVTLRCSPRSGDLSVYWYQQSLDQGLQFLIQYYNGEERAKGNILERFSAQQFPDLHSELNLSSLELGDSALYFCASSVGIAGGLSYEQYFGPGTRLTVT.

This clone was found once. Other DNA variants within this sample encode the same CDR3. The chain carries TRBV7-9 and TRBJ2-7; 7 bases map to TRBD2. The CDR3 extends over 13 amino acids. J gave up 5 bases and V 2 bases, and 3 bases lay outside the gene matches. Germline loops: CDR1 SEHNR, CDR2 FQNEAQ (reference sequence). The CDR3 nucleotides are TGTGCCAGCAGCTTAAGGGGAGGGGACGAGCAGTACTTC. Its translation is CASSLRGGDEQYF.

This clone has more than one count but fewer than ten. V gene TRBV4-1 combines with J gene TRBJ1-2; the match to TRBD1 covers 9 bases. The CDR3 is 16 residues long. CDR1 is MGHRA, CDR2 YSYEKL, per germline. The V and J ends lost 3 bases and 3 bases, in that order; junction bases with no gene match: 8. CDR3: CASSHGGQGNDYGYTF. The CDR3 coding sequence is TGCGCCAGCAGCCATGGTGGACAGGGGAATGACTATGGCTACACCTTC.

This clone was observed a few times. This chain links TRBV6-1 with TRBJ2-1; 7 positions agree with TRBD1. This CDR3 has 16 amino acids. Germline V gene lookup returns CDR1 MNHNS and CDR2 SASEGT. J gave up 0 bases and V 4 bases, and 6 bases lay outside the gene matches. CDR3 in amino acids: CASSVRTGASYNEQFF. For the CDR3, the DNA is TGTGCCAGCAGTGTGAGGACAGGCGCCTCCTACAATGAGCAGTTCTTC.

In its sample, this clone was seen a few times. The chain couples TRBV3-1 (or the pseudogene TRBV3-2) to TRBJ1-2; D gene unclear. Germline V lookup: CDR1 LGHDT, CDR2 YNNKEL (reference sequence). V was clipped by 2 bases and J by 4 bases, with 14 bases between them. The CDR3 sequence is 15 residues long. The CDR3 coding sequence is TGTGCCAGCAGCCAATATACAGAGAATTTCTATGGCTACACCTTC. This codes for CASSQYTENFYGYTF.

The chain carries TRBV6-5 and TRBJ1-4; a possible D gene is TRBD1 (6 bases). The V gene's germline CDR1 is MNHEY and CDR2 SVGAGI. The CDR3 sequence is 14 residues long. The germline V and J ends were trimmed by 7 bases and 4 bases, with 13 bases remaining between them. This chain's CDR3 is CASNKQGSNEKLFF. The DNA for the CDR3 is TGTGCCAGCAACAAACAGGGCAGTAATGAAAAACTGTTTTTT.

The chain has TRBV5-4 and TRBJ2-3; 8 bases line up with TRBD2. CDR1 and CDR2 from the germline V gene are SGHNT and YYREEE (reference sequence). The CDR3 runs to 15 residues. Trimming removed 4 bases from V and 6 bases from J; junction bases left unmatched: 10. The CDR3 protein is CASSPAGARQDTQYF. The CDR3 DNA follows: TGTGCCAGCAGCCCAGCGGGGGCCCGGCAGGATACGCAGTATTTT.

There are a few counts of this clone. This sequence joins TRBV30 and TRBJ1-2; a weak D match, TRBD1 (6 bases). The length of the CDR3 is 14 residues. Germline CDR1 reads GTSNPN; CDR2 reads SVGIG (reference sequence). The V end lost 2 bases, the J end lost 6 bases, and 16 bases lay between the germline ends. The CDR3 nucleotides read TGTGCCTGGAGTACAGGGTGGGCAGCCAATGGCTACACCTTC. Translation: CAWSTGWAANGYTF.

The rearrangement joins TRBV30 to TRBJ2-2, with 12 bases lining up with TRBD2. Trimming cost V 5 bases and J 2 bases; bases outside gene matches: 12. The germline CDR1 and CDR2 sequences are GTSNPN and SVGIG (reference sequence). The CDR3 sequence is 18 residues long. CDR3 sequence (DNA): TGTGCCTGGGGAGGATTCGCTAGCGGGGGGGCAAACACCGGGGAGCTGTTTTTT. Amino acids: CAWGGFASGGANTGELFF.